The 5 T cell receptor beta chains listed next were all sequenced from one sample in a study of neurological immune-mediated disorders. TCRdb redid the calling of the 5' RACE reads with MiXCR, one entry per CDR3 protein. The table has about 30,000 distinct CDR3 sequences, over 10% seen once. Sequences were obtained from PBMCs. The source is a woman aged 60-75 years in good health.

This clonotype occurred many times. CDR3 loop: CSAPTSAQETQYF. CDR3 coding DNA: TGCAGTGCTCCCACTAGCGCACAAGAGACCCAGTACTTC. This chain joins TRBV20-1 and TRBJ2-5; 7 bases map to TRBD2. This CDR3 is 13 amino acids long. V was clipped by 5 bases and J by 2 bases; unmatched bases: 5. Germline values: CDR1 DFQATT, CDR2 SNEGSKA (reference sequence).

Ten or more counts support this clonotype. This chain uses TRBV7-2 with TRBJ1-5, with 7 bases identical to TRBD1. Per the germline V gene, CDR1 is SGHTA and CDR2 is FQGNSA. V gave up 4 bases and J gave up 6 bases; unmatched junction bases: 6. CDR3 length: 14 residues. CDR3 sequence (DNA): TGTGCCAGCAGCTCGCTTCAGGGGGTTCAGCCCCAGCATTTT. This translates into CASSSLQGVQPQHF. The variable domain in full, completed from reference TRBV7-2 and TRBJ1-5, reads GAGVSQSPSNKVTEKGKDVELRCDPISGHTALYWYRQSLGQGLEFLIYFQGNSAPDKSGLPSDRFSAERTGGSVSTLTIQRTQQEDSAVYLCASSSLQGVQPQHFGDGTRLSIL.

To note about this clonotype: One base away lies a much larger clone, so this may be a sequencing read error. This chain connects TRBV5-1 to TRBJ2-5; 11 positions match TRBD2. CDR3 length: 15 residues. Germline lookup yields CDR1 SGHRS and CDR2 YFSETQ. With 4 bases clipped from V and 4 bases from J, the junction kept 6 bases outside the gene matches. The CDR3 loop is CASSLGLAVGETQYF. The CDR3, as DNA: TGCGCCAGCAGCCTGGGACTAGCGGTGGGAGAGACCCAGTACTTC.

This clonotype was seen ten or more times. Written as DNA, the CDR3 is TGTGCCAGCAGCAGAGGATCTTATGGTGGCTACACCTTC. Translated, it gives CASSRGSYGGYTF. The chain combines TRBV27 with TRBJ1-2; D is uncertain. CDR1 MNHEY and CDR2 SMNVEV come from the germline V gene (reference sequence). The CDR3 contains 13 residues. V was clipped by 6 bases and J by 7 bases, with 15 bases between them.

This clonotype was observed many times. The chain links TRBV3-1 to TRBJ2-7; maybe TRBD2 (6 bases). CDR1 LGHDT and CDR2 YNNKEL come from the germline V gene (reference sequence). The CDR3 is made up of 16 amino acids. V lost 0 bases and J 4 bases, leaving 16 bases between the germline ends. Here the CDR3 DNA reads TGTGCCAGCAGCCAAGAAGTAGGCGGGGCTCATTACGAGCAGTACTTC. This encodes CASSQEVGGAHYEQYF.